This T cell receptor beta chain is from a study of type 1 regulatory T cells (TCRdb year 2021). Describing the broader study: The study characterized an in vitro protocol that generated a Tr1-enriched, alloantigen-specific CD4 T cell product named T-allo10. T-allo10 was being evaluated clinically in patients with hematological malignancies who were receiving allogeneic hematopoietic stem cell transplantation.

Sequencing took place on an Illumina MiSeq. The public reads were run again by TCRdb, first through fastp at Q25 and then through MiXCR, and only productive beta chains were kept. Rows with one shared CDR3 protein collapse into an entry with the most common genes and DNA. The sample table contains 75,000 to 100,000 distinct CDR3 sequences; only one count was recorded for roughly a third of them. Less than 2.5% of the sample rests with the top ten. A remark on this clonotype: Its antigen target is currently unknown. Base qualities were left out, and no much larger clone turns up one base away.

CDR1 MNHNS and CDR2 SASEGT are derived from the germline V gene. V lost 6 bases and J lost 9 bases, and the count of bases not matched to a germline gene is 15. The cysteine opens and the phenylalanine closes a CDR3 of 16 amino acids. Only the CDR3 part of the read is kept: 48 bases, read in frame from the first base. The source material was CD4+ T cells, either the whole sample or a sorted fraction (not recorded which). This TCR was recovered from a human donor in good health. This chain joins TRBV6-1 to TRBJ2-4, with 9 bases matching TRBD2. The encoded CDR3 is CASSPTRSGSTGIQYF. The bases are TGTGCCAGCAGCCCCACTCGTAGCGGGAGTACCGGCATTCAGTACTTC.